The 21 T cell receptor beta chains reported below all come from one sample, sequenced in a study of blood T cell repertoires in COVID-19. Method: immunoSEQ multiplex PCR; TCRdb's copy keeps in-frame clones and lacks some. This sample carries roughly 220,000 clones, 85% to 90% of them seen once, and the ten largest clones take approximately 14%. Sequencing was carried out using PBMCs or T cells enriched from blood (not recorded which). Receptors originate from a woman in her fifties or sixties with acute COVID-19.

V is TRBV5-1 and J is TRBJ1-2; 7 bases fit TRBD1. CDR1 and CDR2 from the germline V gene are SGHRS and YFSETQ. This CDR3 region has 12 residues. The V segment lost 4 bases and the J segment 5 bases; nucleotides outside the gene matches: 2. The CDR3 reads CASSPQGYGYTF. The CDR3 coding sequence is TGCGCCAGCAGCCCACAGGGGTATGGCTACACCTTC.

The chain combines TRBV2 with TRBJ1-1; possibly TRBD1 for D (6 bases). This CDR3 region has 12 residues. V was shortened by 2 bases and J by 11 bases, with 12 bases between the two germline ends. The V gene's germline CDR1 is SNHLY and CDR2 FYNNEI. This CDR3 is CASSETGQRAFF. The CDR3 nucleotides read TGTGCCAGCAGTGAAACAGGGCAGAGGGCTTTCTTT.

This clone has just one count. The J gene is TRBJ2-4, the V gene TRBV19, with D perhaps matching TRBD1 (5 bases). This CDR3 spans 12 amino acids. Trimming stripped 4 bases from V and 9 bases from J, with 10 bases between. In germline, CDR1 is LNHDA, CDR2 SQIVND (reference sequence). CDR3: CASSRNRGIQYF. CDR3 DNA: TGTGCCAGTAGTAGAAATAGGGGCATTCAGTACTTC.

The gene calls are TRBV7-9 and TRBJ2-1, with 9 bases that match TRBD2. CDR1 and CDR2 (germline): SEHNR, FQNEAQ (reference sequence). This CDR3 comprises 15 residues. Trimming at V came to 3 bases and at J to 9 bases, leaving 9 bases not matched to a gene. Written as DNA, the CDR3 is TGTGCCAGCAGCTTTATAGGCGGGAGGGTTGGTGAGCAGTTCTTC. Encoded protein: CASSFIGGRVGEQFF.

The chain links TRBV10-3 to TRBJ2-7; D may be TRBD2 (5 bases). Germline V gene data show CDR1 as ENHRY and CDR2 as SYGVKD. Trimming stripped 4 bases from V and 2 bases from J, with 9 bases between. This CDR3 contains 13 residues. The CDR3 nucleotides are TGTGCCATCAGTGCCGGGAACCCCTACGAGCAGTACTTC. Protein product: CAISAGNPYEQYF.

This chain links TRBV30 with TRBJ1-1, with TRBD1 as a possible D gene (5 bases). This CDR3 has 14 amino acids. CDR1 is GTSNPN and CDR2 is SVGIG in the germline V gene (reference sequence). V was shortened by 2 bases and J by 6 bases, with 16 bases between the two germline ends. The CDR3 sequence is CAWSPGGLRSEAFF. CDR3 sequence (DNA): TGTGCCTGGAGTCCGGGGGGGTTAAGGTCTGAAGCTTTCTTT.

The rearrangement uses TRBV19 and TRBJ2-7; D not certain. CDR1 LNHDA and CDR2 SQIVND come from the germline V gene (reference sequence). The CDR3 runs 12 residues. The V and J ends lost 5 bases and 5 bases respectively, with 10 bases between them. The CDR3 DNA is TGTGCCAGTAGTGCGGCCGAGAACGAGCAGTACTTC. Translating it yields CASSAAENEQYF.

V is TRBV4-2 and J is TRBJ2-1; tentatively, D is TRBD2 (6 bases). Germline CDR1 is LGHNA and CDR2 is YNFKEQ. The V end lost 3 bases, the J end lost 4 bases, and 16 bases lay between the germline ends. The CDR3 length is 16 residues. The CDR3 spells CASSHRTTRRYNEQFF. CDR3 coding DNA: TGTGCCAGCAGCCACAGGACTACGAGACGATACAATGAGCAGTTCTTC.

V usage is TRBV28 and J usage is TRBJ2-7, with D hard to call. Germline values: CDR1 MDHEN, CDR2 SYDVKM. The CDR3 contains 13 residues. The germline V and J ends were trimmed by 6 bases and 7 bases, with 16 bases remaining between them. The CDR3 sequence: CASRPVGDGEQYF. In DNA form, the CDR3 reads TGTGCCAGCAGACCAGTCGGAGACGGGGAGCAGTACTTC.

The chain links TRBV30 to TRBJ2-5; 9 bases fit TRBD2. Germline CDR1 and CDR2: GTSNPN and SVGIG (reference sequence). V was pared by 1 base and J by 2 bases, with 8 bases of the junction left unmatched. The CDR3 is 16 amino acids. CDR3 residues: CAWSEGIAGGQETQYF. CDR3 nucleotide sequence: TGTGCCTGGAGTGAGGGAATCGCGGGAGGGCAAGAGACCCAGTACTTC.

This chain connects TRBV29-1 to TRBJ2-1; no definite D call. CDR3 size: 15 residues. The germline V gene has CDR1 SQVTM and CDR2 ANQGSEA. V was cut by 4 bases and J by 3 bases, with 16 bases left in between. The CDR3 sequence is CSVAVQALLYNEQFF. The CDR3 nucleotides read TGCAGCGTTGCTGTCCAAGCGCTGCTCTACAATGAGCAGTTCTTC.

This chain joins TRBV28 and TRBJ2-1; 7 bases agree with TRBD1. The trim removed 4 bases at V and 12 bases at J, leaving 6 bases unmatched. Germline assignment: CDR1 MDHEN and CDR2 SYDVKM. The CDR3 is 12 residues long. CDR3 residues: CASSSTGYGQFF. The DNA of the CDR3 is TGTGCCAGCAGTTCGACAGGGTACGGGCAGTTCTTC.

This sequence joins TRBV2 and TRBJ1-4; possibly TRBD1 for D (5 bases). The germline V and J ends were trimmed by 11 bases and 6 bases, with 13 bases remaining between them. This CDR3 has 12 amino acids. Germline loops: CDR1 SNHLY, CDR2 FYNNEI. CDR3: CAGRGEDEKLFF. CDR3 coding DNA: TGTGCCGGGAGGGGAGAAGATGAAAAACTGTTTTTT.

There are a few counts of this clone. V and J are TRBV27 and TRBJ1-2; D not certain. Germline CDR1 reads MNHEY; CDR2 reads SMNVEV (reference sequence). The CDR3 has 13 residues. V lost 8 bases to trimming and J lost 2 bases, with 12 bases between them. CDR3 amino acids: CASGMRENYGYTF. In nucleotides, the CDR3 is TGTGCCAGCGGTATGAGGGAAAACTATGGCTACACCTTC.

The chain recombines TRBV19 with TRBJ2-7, with TRBD2 matching over 9 bases. The germline CDR1 and CDR2 sequences are LNHDA and SQIVND (reference sequence). V gave up 4 bases and J gave up 0 bases; unmatched junction bases: 4. The CDR3 runs to 15 residues. The CDR3, as DNA: TGTGCCAGTAGTACTCTAGCGGGAAACTCCTACGAGCAGTACTTC. Translating it yields CASSTLAGNSYEQYF.

This chain joins TRBV19 and TRBJ2-7; 9 bases agree with TRBD1. J was trimmed by 2 bases and V by 9 bases; bases with no gene match: 5. The CDR3 extends over 13 amino acids. Germline V gene sequence: CDR1 LNHDA, CDR2 SQIVND (reference sequence). The CDR3 spells CASGTGIPYEQYF. The CDR3 DNA follows: TGTGCCAGCGGGACAGGGATCCCCTACGAGCAGTACTTC.

The CDR3 here is CAISANYGYTF. The DNA of the CDR3 is TGTGCGATCTCAGCTAACTATGGCTACACCTTC. The chain carries TRBV28 and TRBJ1-2; D remains ambiguous. The CDR3 covers 11 residues. The germline gives CDR1 MDHEN, CDR2 SYDVKM.

The sample holds one count of this clone. The same CDR3 is also encoded by other DNA sequences in this sample. The chain employs TRBV18 and TRBJ2-2; D gene ambiguous. V gave up 3 bases and J gave up 1 base, with 3 bases separating them. Germline CDR1 and CDR2: KGHSH and LQKENI. The CDR3 consists of 13 residues. The DNA of the CDR3 is TGTGCCAGCTCACCCAGGAACACCGGGGAGCTGTTTTTT. Residues: CASSPRNTGELFF.

V usage is TRBV5-5 and J usage is TRBJ2-6; possibly TRBD1 for D (6 bases). The V gene's germline CDR1 is SGHKS and CDR2 YYEKEE (reference sequence). CDR3 length: 19 residues. V was clipped by 2 bases and J by 0 bases, with 18 bases between them. The CDR3 sequence: CASSLVGTPVLSGANVLTF. CDR3 DNA: TGTGCCAGCAGCTTAGTGGGGACACCCGTTCTCTCTGGGGCCAACGTCCTGACTTTC.

This rearrangement joins TRBV5-1 to TRBJ2-4; 11 nucleotides match TRBD1. V dropped 4 bases and J dropped 3; count of bases not matched to a gene: 12. CDR1 is SGHRS and CDR2 is YFSETQ in the germline V gene. The CDR3 has 18 residues. The CDR3 sequence: CASSTDRGLILGKNIQYF. CDR3 in DNA: TGCGCCAGCAGCACGGACAGGGGGCTAATATTAGGCAAAAACATTCAGTACTTC.

As regards this clone: The same CDR3 arises from other DNA sequences in this sample as well. The gene calls are TRBV5-1 and TRBJ2-1; weak D call: TRBD2 (6 bases). Trimming shortened V by 0 bases and J by 1 base, and 11 bases separated the two germline ends. CDR1 is SGHRS, CDR2 YFSETQ, per germline. The CDR3 sequence is 16 residues long. Written as DNA, the CDR3 is TGCGCCAGCAGCTTGGCGGGTGGGGGGTCCTACAATGAGCAGTTCTTC. It is translated as CASSLAGGGSYNEQFF.